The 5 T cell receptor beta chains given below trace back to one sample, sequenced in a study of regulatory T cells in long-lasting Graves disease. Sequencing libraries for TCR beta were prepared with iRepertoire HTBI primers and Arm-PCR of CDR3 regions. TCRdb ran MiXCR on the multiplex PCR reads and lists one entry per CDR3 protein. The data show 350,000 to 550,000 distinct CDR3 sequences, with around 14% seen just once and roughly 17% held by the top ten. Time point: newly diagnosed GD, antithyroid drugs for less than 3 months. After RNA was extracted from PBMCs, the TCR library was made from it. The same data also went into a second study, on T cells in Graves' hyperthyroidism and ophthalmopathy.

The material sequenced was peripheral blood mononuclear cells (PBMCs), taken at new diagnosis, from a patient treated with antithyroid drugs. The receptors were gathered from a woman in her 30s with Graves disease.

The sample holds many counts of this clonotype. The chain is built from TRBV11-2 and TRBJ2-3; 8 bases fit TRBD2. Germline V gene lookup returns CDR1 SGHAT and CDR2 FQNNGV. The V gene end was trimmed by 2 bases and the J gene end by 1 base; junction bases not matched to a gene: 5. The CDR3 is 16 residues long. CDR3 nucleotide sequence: TGTGCCAGCAGCTTACCGGGACTAGGTGGCACAGATACGCAGTATTTT. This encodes CASSLPGLGGTDTQYF.

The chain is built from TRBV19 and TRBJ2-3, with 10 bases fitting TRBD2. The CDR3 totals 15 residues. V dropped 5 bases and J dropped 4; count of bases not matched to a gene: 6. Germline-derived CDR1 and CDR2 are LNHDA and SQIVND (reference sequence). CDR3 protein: CASSSSGSPADTQYF. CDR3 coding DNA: TGTGCCAGTAGTTCTAGCGGGAGTCCCGCAGATACGCAGTATTTT.

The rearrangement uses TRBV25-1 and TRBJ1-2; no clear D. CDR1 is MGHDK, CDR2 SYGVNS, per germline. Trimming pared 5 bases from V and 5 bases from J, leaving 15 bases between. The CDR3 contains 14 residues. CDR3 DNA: TGTGCCAGCAGTACTGTGGGCGCCGAATATGGCTACACCTTC. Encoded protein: CASSTVGAEYGYTF.

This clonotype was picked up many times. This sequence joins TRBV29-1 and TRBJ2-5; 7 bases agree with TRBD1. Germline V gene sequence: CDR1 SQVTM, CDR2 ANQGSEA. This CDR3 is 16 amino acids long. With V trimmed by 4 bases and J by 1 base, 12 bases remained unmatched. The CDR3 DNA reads TGCAGCGTTGCAGGCCAGGGGGTGATTGGCCAAGAGACCCAGTACTTC. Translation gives CSVAGQGVIGQETQYF.

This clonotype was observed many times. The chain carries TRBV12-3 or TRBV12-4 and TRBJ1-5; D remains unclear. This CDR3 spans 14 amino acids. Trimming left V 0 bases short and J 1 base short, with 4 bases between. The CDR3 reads CASSLARSNQPQHF. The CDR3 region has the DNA TGTGCCAGCAGTTTAGCGCGGAGCAATCAGCCCCAGCATTTT.